The source of this T cell receptor beta chain is a study of blood T cell repertoires in COVID-19. The repertoire was sequenced with immunoSEQ multiplex PCR; TCRdb's copy has only in-frame clones and lacks some. The table records about 170,000 clones, about 80% of them present only once. The receptor was derived from a woman between 70 and 85 years old in a cohort exposed to, infected with or recovered from COVID-19 (not recorded which). What was sequenced was PBMCs or T cells enriched from blood (not recorded which).

This CDR3 reads CASSLGGIHAGELFF. In DNA form, the CDR3 reads TGTGCCAGCAGTTTGGGAGGGATCCACGCCGGGGAGCTGTTTTTT. The chain combines TRBV28 with TRBJ2-2; 7 bases line up with TRBD2. Unmatched junction bases numbered 7, after V lost 3 bases and J lost 6 bases. Germline V gene data show CDR1 as MDHEN and CDR2 as SYDVKM. The CDR3 extends over 15 amino acids. The variable domain in full, with the rest retrieved from reference TRBV28 and TRBJ2-2, is DVKVTQSSRYLVKRTGEKVFLECVQDMDHENMFWYRQDPGLGLRLIYFSYDVKMKEKGDIPEGYSVSREKKERFSLILESASTNQTSMYLCASSLGGIHAGELFFGEGSRLTVL.